One sample yielded the 19 T cell receptor beta chains listed below, sequenced in a study of blood T cell repertoires in COVID-19. The assay was immunoSEQ multiplex PCR, and TCRdb's table has in-frame clones only and misses some. The table includes some 60,000 clones, approximately 91% detected once. The sample taken for sequencing was peripheral blood. All receptors come from a human donor in a cohort sampled during active COVID-19.

The CDR3 spells CASSSLLTGSPTHEQFF. CDR3 nucleotides: TGTGCCAGCAGCTCCCTCCTTACAGGGTCCCCCACCCATGAGCAGTTCTTC. The V gene is TRBV11-2, the J gene TRBJ2-1; possible D gene TRBD1, 6 bases. Trimming stripped 4 bases from V and 8 bases from J, with 24 bases between. Germline CDR1 is SGHAT and CDR2 is FQNNGV. The CDR3 is made up of 17 amino acids.

This sequence joins TRBV18 and TRBJ2-1; a weak D match, TRBD2 (6 bases). The V and J ends lost 2 bases and 4 bases respectively, with 18 bases between them. In germline, CDR1 is KGHSH, CDR2 LQKENI. CDR3 length equals 17 residues. The CDR3 region is CASSPRQAGVGYNEQFF. The CDR3 DNA is TGTGCCAGCTCACCAAGGCAAGCGGGCGTGGGATACAATGAGCAGTTCTTC. Together with reference TRBV18 and TRBJ2-1, the CDR3 gives the full variable domain: NAGVMQNPRHLVRRRGQEARLRCSPMKGHSHVYWYRQLPEEGLKFMVYLQKENIIDESGMPKERFSAEFPKEGPSILRIQQVVRGDSAAYFCASSPRQAGVGYNEQFFGPGTRLTVL.

The V gene is TRBV5-6, the J gene TRBJ2-4; 7 bases are shared with TRBD1. The CDR3 covers 15 residues. The V gene's germline CDR1 is SGHDT and CDR2 YYEEEE. Trimming cost V 3 bases and J 1 base; bases outside gene matches: 4. The CDR3 here is CASSSTDRAKNIQYF. For the CDR3, the DNA is TGTGCCAGCAGCTCGACGGACAGGGCCAAAAACATTCAGTACTTC.

V is TRBV6-2 or TRBV6-3 and J is TRBJ2-3; 8 nucleotides agree with TRBD1. CDR3 length: 15 amino acids. V lost 5 bases, J lost 6 bases, and 10 bases stayed unmatched. Germline V lookup: CDR1 MNHEY, CDR2 SVGEGT. CDR3 in amino acids: CASSRRGTGLDTQYF. In DNA form, the CDR3 reads TGTGCCAGCAGTCGAAGAGGGACAGGCCTTGATACGCAGTATTTT.

The chain carries TRBV28 and TRBJ1-2, with D perhaps TRBD1 (5 bases). Germline V gene data show CDR1 as MDHEN and CDR2 as SYDVKM. The CDR3 covers 17 residues. V was shortened by 4 bases and J by 3 bases, with 21 bases between the two germline ends. As DNA, the CDR3 is TGTGCCAGCAGTTCCCCGTTGGGGGGGGGACCTTACTATGGCTACACCTTC. Its protein product is CASSSPLGGGPYYGYTF.

The chain links TRBV11-3 to TRBJ2-1, with D unresolved. Germline V lookup: CDR1 SGHNT, CDR2 YENEEA. The CDR3 extends over 13 amino acids. Trimming shortened V by 1 base and J by 11 bases, and 12 bases separated the two germline ends. The CDR3 loop is CASSLVTPGKQFF. Here the CDR3 DNA reads TGTGCCAGCAGCTTAGTAACCCCGGGTAAGCAGTTCTTC.

The chain uses TRBV3-1 (or the pseudogene TRBV3-2) and TRBJ2-3; 10 bases match TRBD2. CDR1 is LGHDT, CDR2 YNNKEL, per germline (reference sequence). V was clipped by 5 bases and J by 2 bases; unmatched bases: 7. The length of the CDR3 is 16 residues. CDR3 coding DNA: TGTGCCAGCAGCACCCTAGCGGGAGTTAACACAGATACGCAGTATTTT. Translating it yields CASSTLAGVNTDTQYF.

Remarks on this clone: One junction end disagrees with the germline gene, perhaps due to a read error. The rearrangement uses TRBV18 and TRBJ1-1, with 7 positions matching TRBD1. CDR3 size: 13 residues. Looked up from germline, CDR1 is KGHSH and CDR2 is LQKENI. CDR3 in amino acids: CASAPGQYTEAFF. In DNA, the CDR3 is TGTGCCAGCGCACCGGGACAGTACACTGAAGCTTTCTTT.

This chain links TRBV6-2 or TRBV6-3 with TRBJ2-4; TRBD1 is a possible D gene (6 bases). The germline V and J ends were trimmed by 2 bases and 4 bases, with 18 bases remaining between them. In germline, CDR1 is MNHEY, CDR2 SVGEGT. The CDR3 consists of 17 residues. The CDR3: CASSYPTGTNLKNIQYF. CDR3 DNA sequence: TGTGCCAGCAGTTACCCGACCGGGACAAATTTAAAAAACATTCAGTACTTC.

The V and J genes are TRBV11-2 and TRBJ2-1; 11 bases fit TRBD2. The CDR3 length is 16 residues. V trimming: 3 bases; J trimming: 9 bases; junction bases outside the gene matches: 10. Germline-derived CDR1 and CDR2 are SGHAT and FQNNGV. CDR3 nucleotides: TGTGCCAGCAGCTTGATGGGGACTAGCGGTTATGGTGAGCAGTTCTTC. As protein: CASSLMGTSGYGEQFF.

The J gene is TRBJ2-3, the V gene TRBV3-1 (or the pseudogene TRBV3-2); 8 positions agree with TRBD2. Per the germline V gene, CDR1 is LGHDT and CDR2 is YNNKEL (reference sequence). J lost 5 bases, V lost 0 bases, and 16 bases had no gene match. This CDR3 contains 19 residues. The CDR3 reads CASSQDFKVSGSLKDTQYF. As DNA, the CDR3 is TGTGCCAGCAGCCAAGATTTTAAAGTGAGCGGGAGTCTTAAAGATACGCAGTATTTT.

This clone was seen a handful of times. The gene calls are TRBV28 and TRBJ1-4; the match to TRBD1 covers 9 bases. The CDR3 has 15 residues. V lost 5 bases and J lost 6; bases outside the gene matches: 7. Germline V lookup: CDR1 MDHEN, CDR2 SYDVKM. CDR3 bases: TGTGCCAGCAGTGACAGGGGGAGGCTTTATGAAAAACTGTTTTTT. Translating it yields CASSDRGRLYEKLFF.

The V call is TRBV24-1, the J call TRBJ2-1; TRBD2 is a possible D gene (6 bases). The CDR3 loop spans 16 amino acids. Looked up from germline, CDR1 is KGHDR and CDR2 is SFDVKD. Trimming cost V 5 bases and J 1 base, with 14 bases left between them. CDR3 nucleotides: TGTGCCACCAGTGCGGGTGTGGGGGGTTCCTACAATGAGCAGTTCTTC. It specifies CATSAGVGGSYNEQFF.

The rearrangement joins TRBV29-1 to TRBJ2-7; 7 bases match TRBD1. Germline V gene data show CDR1 as SQVTM and CDR2 as ANQGSEA. This CDR3 comprises 13 residues. The V and J ends lost 6 bases and 6 bases, in that order; junction bases with no gene match: 11. CDR3 sequence (DNA): TGCAGCGTCGAGACGACAGGGACGGGCGAGCAGTACTTC. Protein product: CSVETTGTGEQYF.

This clone showed up just once. The chain employs TRBV5-1 and TRBJ2-5; D may be TRBD1 (6 bases). V was trimmed by 4 bases and J by 5 bases, leaving 18 bases between them. This CDR3 comprises 15 residues. Per the germline V gene, CDR1 is SGHRS and CDR2 is YFSETQ. The CDR3 loop is CASSPGQPRRETQYF. The CDR3 DNA reads TGCGCCAGCAGCCCCGGACAGCCTAGGCGGGAGACCCAGTACTTC.

This sequence joins TRBV18 and TRBJ1-2; 8 nucleotides align to TRBD1. CDR1 is KGHSH, CDR2 LQKENI, per germline. The CDR3 is 17 residues long. The V and J ends lost 1 base and 3 bases, in that order; junction bases with no gene match: 10. DNA for the CDR3: TGTGCCAGCTCACCACGGGCAGGGGGCGAAGGCGACTATGGCTACACCTTC. Protein: CASSPRAGGEGDYGYTF. The whole variable domain, filled in from reference TRBV18 and TRBJ1-2, reads NAGVMQNPRHLVRRRGQEARLRCSPMKGHSHVYWYRQLPEEGLKFMVYLQKENIIDESGMPKERFSAEFPKEGPSILRIQQVVRGDSAAYFCASSPRAGGEGDYGYTFGSGTRLTVV.

The genes are TRBV5-6 and TRBJ2-2; D uncertain. This CDR3 has 15 amino acids. CDR1 is SGHDT, CDR2 YYEEEE, per germline. V dropped 1 base and J dropped 4 bases, with 11 bases sitting between them. CDR3: CASSLFVARTGELFF. The CDR3 DNA reads as TGTGCCAGCAGCTTGTTCGTAGCCCGCACCGGGGAGCTGTTTTTT.

The V gene is TRBV7-3, the J gene TRBJ2-2; 10 bases agree with TRBD2. The CDR3 covers 16 residues. V was pared by 3 bases and J by 6 bases, with 7 bases of the junction left unmatched. Germline CDR1 is SGHTA and CDR2 is FQGTGA. For the CDR3, the DNA is TGTGCCAGCAGCTTCACTAGCGGGAACCTAGCCGGGGAGCTGTTTTTT. It is translated as CASSFTSGNLAGELFF.

The chain is built from TRBV29-1 and TRBJ2-7, with D hard to call. V was pared by 3 bases and J by 2 bases, with 5 bases between. This CDR3 region has 11 residues. Germline CDR1 and CDR2: SQVTM and ANQGSEA. CDR3 coding DNA: TGCAGCGTTGAGGGCGCCTACGAGCAGTACTTC. This translates into CSVEGAYEQYF.